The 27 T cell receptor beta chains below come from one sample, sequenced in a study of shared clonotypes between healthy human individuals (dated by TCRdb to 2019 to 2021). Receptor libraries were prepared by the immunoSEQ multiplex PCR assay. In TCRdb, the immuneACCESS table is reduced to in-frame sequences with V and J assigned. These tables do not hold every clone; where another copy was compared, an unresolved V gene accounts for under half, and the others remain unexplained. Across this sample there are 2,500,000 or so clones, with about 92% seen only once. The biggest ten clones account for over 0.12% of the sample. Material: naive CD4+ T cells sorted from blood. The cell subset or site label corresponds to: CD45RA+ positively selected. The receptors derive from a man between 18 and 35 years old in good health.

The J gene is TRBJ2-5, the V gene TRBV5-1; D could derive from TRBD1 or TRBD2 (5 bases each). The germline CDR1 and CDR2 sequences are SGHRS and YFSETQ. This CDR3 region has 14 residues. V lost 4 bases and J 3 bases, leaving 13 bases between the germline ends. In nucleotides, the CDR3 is TGCGCCAGCAGCCCGACGGGGCAAAAAGAGACCCAGTACTTC. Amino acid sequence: CASSPTGQKETQYF.

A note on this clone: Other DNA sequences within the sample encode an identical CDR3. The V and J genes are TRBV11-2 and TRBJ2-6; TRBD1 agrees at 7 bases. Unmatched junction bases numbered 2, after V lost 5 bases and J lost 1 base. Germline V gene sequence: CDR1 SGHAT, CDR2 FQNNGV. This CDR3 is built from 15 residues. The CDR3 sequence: CASSPQGSGANVLTF. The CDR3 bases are TGTGCCAGCAGCCCACAGGGGTCTGGGGCCAACGTCCTGACTTTC.

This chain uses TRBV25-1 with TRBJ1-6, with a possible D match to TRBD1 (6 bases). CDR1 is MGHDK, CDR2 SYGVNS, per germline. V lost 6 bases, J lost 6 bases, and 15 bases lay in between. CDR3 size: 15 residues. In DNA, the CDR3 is TGTGCCAGCAGCCCAACAGGGAGTGGTAATTCACCCCTCCACTTT. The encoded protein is CASSPTGSGNSPLHF. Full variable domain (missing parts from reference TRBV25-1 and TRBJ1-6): EADIYQTPRYLVIGTGKKITLECSQTMGHDKMYWYQQDPGMELHLIHYSYGVNSTEKGDLSSESTVSRIRTEHFPLTLESARPSHTSQYLCASSPTGSGNSPLHFGNGTRLTVT.

The CDR3 here is CASSLTSGSIGTGELFF. In nucleotides, the CDR3 is TGCGCCAGCAGCTTGACTAGCGGGAGTATTGGCACCGGGGAGCTGTTTTTT. This chain connects TRBV5-1 to TRBJ2-2; 11 bases align to TRBD2. CDR1 is SGHRS and CDR2 is YFSETQ in the germline V gene. The V segment lost 1 base and the J segment 4 bases; nucleotides outside the gene matches: 6. This CDR3 region has 17 residues. Drawing the rest from reference TRBV5-1 and TRBJ2-2, the complete variable domain is KAGVTQTPRYLIKTRGQQVTLSCSPISGHRSVSWYQQTPGQGLQFLFEYFSETQRNKGNFPGRFSGRQFSNSRSEMNVSTLELGDSALYLCASSLTSGSIGTGELFFGEGSRLTVL.

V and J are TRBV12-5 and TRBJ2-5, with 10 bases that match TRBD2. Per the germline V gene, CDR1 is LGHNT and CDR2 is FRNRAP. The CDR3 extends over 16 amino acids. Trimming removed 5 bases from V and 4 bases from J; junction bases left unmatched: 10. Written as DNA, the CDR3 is TGTGCTAGTGGTCTCGGGGTAGCGGGGGGCTTAGAGACCCAGTACTTC. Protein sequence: CASGLGVAGGLETQYF. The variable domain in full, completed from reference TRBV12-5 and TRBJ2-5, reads DARVTQTPRHKVTEMGQEVTMRCQPILGHNTVFWYRQTMMQGLELLAYFRNRAPLDDSGMPKDRFSAEMPDATLATLKIQPSEPRDSAVYFCASGLGVAGGLETQYFGPGTRLLVL.

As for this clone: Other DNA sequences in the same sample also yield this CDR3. The CDR3 reads CASSLVPGSYEQYF. The CDR3 DNA follows: TGCGCCAGCAGCTTGGTCCCCGGATCCTACGAGCAGTACTTC. The V gene is TRBV5-1, the J gene TRBJ2-7; D not certain. The CDR3 spans 14 residues. In germline, CDR1 is SGHRS, CDR2 YFSETQ. V lost 0 bases and J 1 base, leaving 8 bases between the germline ends.

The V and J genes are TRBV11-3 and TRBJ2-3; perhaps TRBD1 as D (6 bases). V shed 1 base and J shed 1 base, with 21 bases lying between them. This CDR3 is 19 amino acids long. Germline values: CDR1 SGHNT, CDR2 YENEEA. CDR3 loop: CASSLAPAGVLKGTDTQYF. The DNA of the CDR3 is TGTGCCAGCAGCTTAGCCCCAGCAGGGGTATTGAAGGGCACAGATACGCAGTATTTT.

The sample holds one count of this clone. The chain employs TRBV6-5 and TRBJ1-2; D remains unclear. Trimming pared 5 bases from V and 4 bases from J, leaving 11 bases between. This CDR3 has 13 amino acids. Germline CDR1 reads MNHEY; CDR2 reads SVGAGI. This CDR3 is CASSRSHSYGYTF. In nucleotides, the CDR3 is TGTGCCAGCAGTCGTTCTCATAGCTATGGCTACACCTTC.

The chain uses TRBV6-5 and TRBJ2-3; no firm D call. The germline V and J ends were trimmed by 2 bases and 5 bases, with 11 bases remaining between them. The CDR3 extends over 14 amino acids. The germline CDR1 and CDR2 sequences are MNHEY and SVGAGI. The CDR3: CASSYTGYGDTQYF. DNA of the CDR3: TGTGCCAGCAGTTACACCGGCTACGGAGATACGCAGTATTTT.

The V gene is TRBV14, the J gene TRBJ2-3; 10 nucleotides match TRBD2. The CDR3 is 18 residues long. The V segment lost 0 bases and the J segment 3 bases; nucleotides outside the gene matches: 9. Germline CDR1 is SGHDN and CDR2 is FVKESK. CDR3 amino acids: CASSQESASGGHTDTQYF. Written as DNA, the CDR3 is TGTGCCAGCAGCCAAGAATCGGCTAGCGGGGGTCATACAGATACGCAGTATTTT. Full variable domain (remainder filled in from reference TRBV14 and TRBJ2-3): EAGVTQFPSHSVIEKGQTVTLRCDPISGHDNLYWYRRVMGKEIKFLLHFVKESKQDESGMPNNRFLAERTGGTYSTLKVQPAELEDSGVYFCASSQESASGGHTDTQYFGPGTRLTVL.

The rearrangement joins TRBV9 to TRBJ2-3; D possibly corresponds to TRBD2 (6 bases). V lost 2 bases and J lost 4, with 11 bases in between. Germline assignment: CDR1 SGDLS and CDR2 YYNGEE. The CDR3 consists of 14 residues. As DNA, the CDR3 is TGTGCCAGCAGCGTGACTAGTTTCGCAGATACGCAGTATTTT. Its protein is CASSVTSFADTQYF.

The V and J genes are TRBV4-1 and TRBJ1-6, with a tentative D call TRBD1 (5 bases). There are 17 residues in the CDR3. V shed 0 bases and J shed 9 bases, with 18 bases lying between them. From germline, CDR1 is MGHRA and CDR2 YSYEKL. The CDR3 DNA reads TGCGCCAGCAGCCAAGAGTTCCCAGGGACTTTAGGTTCACCCCTCCACTTT. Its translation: CASSQEFPGTLGSPLHF.

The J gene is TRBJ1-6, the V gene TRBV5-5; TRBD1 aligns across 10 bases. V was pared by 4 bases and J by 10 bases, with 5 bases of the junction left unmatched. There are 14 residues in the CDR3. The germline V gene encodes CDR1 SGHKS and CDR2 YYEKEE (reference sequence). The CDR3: CASSQDRGRSPLHF. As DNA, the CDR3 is TGTGCCAGCAGCCAGGACAGGGGGAGGTCACCCCTCCACTTT.

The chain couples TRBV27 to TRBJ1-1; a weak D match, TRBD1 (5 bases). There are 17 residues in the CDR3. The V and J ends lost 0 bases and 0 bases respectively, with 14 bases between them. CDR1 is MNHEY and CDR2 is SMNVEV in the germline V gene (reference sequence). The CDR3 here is CASSLSGTNPLNTEAFF. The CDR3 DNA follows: TGTGCCAGCAGTTTATCGGGGACCAATCCCCTGAACACTGAAGCTTTCTTT.

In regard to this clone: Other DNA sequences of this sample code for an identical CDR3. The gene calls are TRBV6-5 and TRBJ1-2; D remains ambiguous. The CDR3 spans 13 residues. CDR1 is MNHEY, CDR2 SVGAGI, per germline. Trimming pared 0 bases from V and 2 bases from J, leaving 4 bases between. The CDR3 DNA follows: TGTGCCAGCAGTTACTCGATCAACTATGGCTACACCTTC. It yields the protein CASSYSINYGYTF.

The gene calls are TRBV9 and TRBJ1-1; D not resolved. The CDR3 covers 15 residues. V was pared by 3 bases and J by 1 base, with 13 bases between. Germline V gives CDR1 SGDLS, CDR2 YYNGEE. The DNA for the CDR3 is TGTGCCAGCAGCGCCGAGGTGGGAGCGAACACTGAAGCTTTCTTT. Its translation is CASSAEVGANTEAFF.

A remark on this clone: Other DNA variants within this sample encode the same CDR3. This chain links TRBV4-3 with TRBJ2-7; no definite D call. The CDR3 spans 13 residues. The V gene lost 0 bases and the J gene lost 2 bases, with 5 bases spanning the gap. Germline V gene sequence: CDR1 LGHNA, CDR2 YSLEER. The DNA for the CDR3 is TGCGCCAGCAGCCAAGATAGAGCCTACGAGCAGTACTTC. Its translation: CASSQDRAYEQYF.

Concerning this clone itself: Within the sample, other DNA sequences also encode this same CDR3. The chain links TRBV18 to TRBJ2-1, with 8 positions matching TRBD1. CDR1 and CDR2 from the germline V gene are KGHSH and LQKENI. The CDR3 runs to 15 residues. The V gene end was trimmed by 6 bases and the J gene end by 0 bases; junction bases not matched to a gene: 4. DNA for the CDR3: TGTGCCAGCTCTCCTGGACAGGGCTCCTACAATGAGCAGTTCTTC. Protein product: CASSPGQGSYNEQFF.

CDR3 DNA sequence: TGTGCCAGCAGTTACTCGACAGGTGTCTTAACTGAAGCTTTCTTT. Translating it yields CASSYSTGVLTEAFF. This chain joins TRBV6-5 and TRBJ1-1; tentative D call: TRBD1 (6 bases). Germline V gene sequence: CDR1 MNHEY, CDR2 SVGAGI. This CDR3 spans 15 amino acids. Trimming cost V 0 bases and J 5 bases, with 13 bases left between them.

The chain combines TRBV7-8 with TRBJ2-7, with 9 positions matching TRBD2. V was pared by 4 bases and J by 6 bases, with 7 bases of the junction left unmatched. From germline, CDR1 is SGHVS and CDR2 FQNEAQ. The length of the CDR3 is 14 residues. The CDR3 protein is CASSSRGGAFEQYF. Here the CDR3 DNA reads TGTGCCAGCAGCTCCCGCGGGGGGGCTTTCGAGCAGTACTTC.

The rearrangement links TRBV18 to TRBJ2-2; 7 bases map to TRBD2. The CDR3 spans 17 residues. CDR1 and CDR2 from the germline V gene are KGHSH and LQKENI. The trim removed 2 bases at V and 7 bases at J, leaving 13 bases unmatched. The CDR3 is CASSPTGRREVGGELFF. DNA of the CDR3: TGTGCCAGCTCACCAACAGGACGTCGGGAGGTAGGCGGGGAGCTGTTTTTT.

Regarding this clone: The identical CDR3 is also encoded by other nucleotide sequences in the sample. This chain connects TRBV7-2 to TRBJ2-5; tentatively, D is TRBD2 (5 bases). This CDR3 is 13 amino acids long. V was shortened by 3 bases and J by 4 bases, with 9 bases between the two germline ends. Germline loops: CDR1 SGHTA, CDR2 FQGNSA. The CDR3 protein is CASSFERGETQYF. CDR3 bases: TGTGCCAGCAGCTTTGAACGGGGAGAGACCCAGTACTTC.

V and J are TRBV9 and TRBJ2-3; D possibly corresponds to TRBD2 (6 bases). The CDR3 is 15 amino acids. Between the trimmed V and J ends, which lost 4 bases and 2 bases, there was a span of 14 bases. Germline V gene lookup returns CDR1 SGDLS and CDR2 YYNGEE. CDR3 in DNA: TGTGCCAGCAGCCCTCATAGCGGCTACACAGATACGCAGTATTTT. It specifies CASSPHSGYTDTQYF.

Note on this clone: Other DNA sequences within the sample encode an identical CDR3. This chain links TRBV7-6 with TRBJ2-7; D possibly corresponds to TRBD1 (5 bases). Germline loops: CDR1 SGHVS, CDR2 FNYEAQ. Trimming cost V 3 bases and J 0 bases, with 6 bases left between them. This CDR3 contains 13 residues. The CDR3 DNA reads TGTGCCAGCAGCTTGACAGCCTCCTACGAGCAGTACTTC. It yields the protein CASSLTASYEQYF.

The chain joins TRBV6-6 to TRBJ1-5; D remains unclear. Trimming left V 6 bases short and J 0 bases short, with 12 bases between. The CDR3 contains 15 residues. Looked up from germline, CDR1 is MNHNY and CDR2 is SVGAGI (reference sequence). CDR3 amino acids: CASSEPGYSNQPQHF. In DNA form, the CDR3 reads TGTGCCAGCAGCGAACCGGGATATAGCAATCAGCCCCAGCATTTT.

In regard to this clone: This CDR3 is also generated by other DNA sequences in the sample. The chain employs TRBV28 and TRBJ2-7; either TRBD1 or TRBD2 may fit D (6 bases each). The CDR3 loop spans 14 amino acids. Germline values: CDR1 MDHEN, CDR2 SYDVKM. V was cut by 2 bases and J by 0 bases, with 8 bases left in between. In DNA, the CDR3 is TGTGCCAGCAGTTTAGGAGGGGGCTCCTACGAGCAGTACTTC. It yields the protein CASSLGGGSYEQYF.

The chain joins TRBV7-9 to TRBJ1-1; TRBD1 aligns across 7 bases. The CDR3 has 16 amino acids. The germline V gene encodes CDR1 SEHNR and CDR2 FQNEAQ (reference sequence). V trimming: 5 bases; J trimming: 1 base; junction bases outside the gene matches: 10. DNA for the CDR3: TGTGCCAGCAGCCAGAGACAGGGAAGGGAGAACACTGAAGCTTTCTTT. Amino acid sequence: CASSQRQGRENTEAFF.